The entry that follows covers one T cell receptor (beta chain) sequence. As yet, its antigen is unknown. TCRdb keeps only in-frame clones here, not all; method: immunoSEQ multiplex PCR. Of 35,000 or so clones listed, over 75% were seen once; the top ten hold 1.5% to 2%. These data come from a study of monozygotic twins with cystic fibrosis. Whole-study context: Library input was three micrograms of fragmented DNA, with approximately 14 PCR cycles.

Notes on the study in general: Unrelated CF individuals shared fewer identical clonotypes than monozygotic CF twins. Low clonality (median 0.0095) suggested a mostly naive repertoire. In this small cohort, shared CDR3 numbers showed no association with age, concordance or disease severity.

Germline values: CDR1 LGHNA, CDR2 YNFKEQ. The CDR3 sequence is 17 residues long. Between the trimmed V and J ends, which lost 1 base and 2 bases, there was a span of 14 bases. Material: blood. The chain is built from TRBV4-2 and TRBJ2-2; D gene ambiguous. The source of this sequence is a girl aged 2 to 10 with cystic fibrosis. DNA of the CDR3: TGTGCCAGCAGCCAAGGGGTTAGGCAGGCAAACACCGGGGAGCTGTTTTTT. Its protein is CASSQGVRQANTGELFF.